The rows below give T cell receptor beta chains drawn from one sample of a study of blood T cell repertoires in COVID-19. Measured with immunoSEQ multiplex PCR; TCRdb has only the in-frame clones, and not every one. The sample lists some 74,000 clones; around 88% were seen once. Sequencing was carried out using peripheral blood. The receptors originated from a woman over 75 with acute or convalescent COVID-19. Both conserved end residues are part of each CDR3. The D gene is left open where the match is weak. Clone sizes are given selectively: once, few, many, or a class where the clone is expanded.

d_call | j_call | clone_size | v_call | cdr3_aa | cdr3_nt
. | TRBJ2-1 | . | TRBV29-1 | CSVDGGEINEQFF | TGCAGCGTTGACGGCGGAGAGATAAATGAGCAGTTCTTC
. | TRBJ2-1 | few | TRBV7-8 | CASSPGGFDNEQFF | TGTGCCAGCAGCCCAGGGGGGTTCGACAATGAGCAGTTCTTC
. | TRBJ1-5 | . | TRBV19 | CASNLSGARARGNQPQHF | TGTGCCAGTAACCTCTCGGGAGCCCGAGCGCGAGGCAATCAGCCCCAGCATTTT
. | TRBJ1-3 | . | TRBV7-2 | CASSLGALGGNTIYF | TGTGCCAGCAGCTTGGGGGCGTTAGGGGGAAACACCATATATTTT
. | TRBJ2-3 | . | TRBV10-2 | CASSVRTSTDTQYF | TGCGCCAGCAGTGTTAGAACTAGCACAGATACGCAGTATTTT
. | TRBJ2-3 | . | TRBV18 | CASFKTDTQYF | TGTGCCAGCTTTAAAACAGATACGCAGTATTTT
TRBD2 | TRBJ2-7 | . | TRBV19 | CASSIGTSTYEQYF | TGTGCCAGTAGTATCGGGACTAGTACCTACGAGCAGTACTTC
TRBD1 | TRBJ2-3 | . | TRBV3-1/TRBV3-2 | CASSHRTGSTDTQYF | TGTGCCAGCAGCCACCGGACAGGAAGCACAGATACGCAGTATTTT
. | TRBJ1-5 | . | TRBV6-5 | CASSPQVNQPQHF | TGTGCCAGCAGCCCACAGGTCAATCAGCCCCAGCATTTT
TRBD2 | TRBJ2-1 | . | TRBV11-2 | CASSLLAGGPSGNEQFF | TGTGCCAGCAGCCTTCTAGCGGGAGGGCCCTCGGGAAATGAGCAGTTCTTC
. | TRBJ2-2 | . | TRBV7-8 | CASNRLLADTGELFF | TGTGCCAGCAACCGATTACTAGCAGACACCGGGGAGCTGTTTTTT
TRBD1 | TRBJ1-4 | . | TRBV7-6 | CASSSDRANEKLFF | TGTGCCAGCAGCTCGGACAGGGCGAATGAAAAACTGTTTTTT
TRBD1 | TRBJ1-3 | . | TRBV5-1 | CASSLGGQGNTIYF | TGCGCCAGCAGCTTGGGGGGACAGGGGAACACCATATATTTT
. | TRBJ1-4 | . | TRBV2 | CASSDRGPDEKLFF | TGTGCCAGCAGTGATCGAGGTCCTGATGAAAAACTGTTTTTT
. | TRBJ1-6 | once | TRBV27 | CASSLFLTESSPLHF | TGTGCCAGCAGTTTATTCCTCACTGAGAGTTCACCCCTCCACTTT
TRBD2 | TRBJ2-1 | . | TRBV6-2/TRBV6-3 | CASSPGGLHNEQFF | TGTGCCAGCAGCCCGGGGGGGTTACACAATGAGCAGTTCTTC
. | TRBJ2-4 | . | TRBV19 | CASSGADLAKNIQYF | TGTGCCAGTAGTGGGGCAGACTTAGCCAAAAACATTCAGTACTTC
TRBD2 | TRBJ2-1 | . | TRBV18 | CASSPFRLAGSRPNEQFF | TGTGCCAGCTCACCCTTTAGACTAGCGGGATCCCGGCCCAATGAGCAGTTCTTC
. | TRBJ2-5 | few | TRBV5-1 | CASSLNGETQYF | TGCGCCAGCAGCTTGAACGGAGAGACCCAGTACTTC
. | TRBJ2-1 | few | TRBV7-2 | CASSLFFDRNEQFF | TGTGCCAGCAGCTTATTCTTTGACAGAAATGAGCAGTTCTTC
. | TRBJ2-1 | once | TRBV19 | CASSILSREQFF | TGTGCCAGTAGTATATTGAGTCGTGAGCAGTTCTTC
TRBD1 | TRBJ2-1 | . | TRBV3-1/TRBV3-2 | CASSSLQGSSYNEQFF | TGTGCCAGCAGCTCGTTACAGGGGAGCTCCTACAATGAGCAGTTCTTC
TRBD2 | TRBJ2-3 | . | TRBV25-1 | CASSGGLAGVGDTQYF | TGTGCCAGCAGTGGTGGACTAGCGGGAGTAGGGGATACGCAGTATTTT
TRBD1 | TRBJ2-7 | . | TRBV18 | CASSPLSGQGGEQYF | TGTGCCAGCTCACCACTTTCCGGACAGGGGGGGGAGCAGTACTTC
TRBD2 | TRBJ2-5 | . | TRBV5-1 | CASSSATSGLEETQYF | TGCGCCAGCAGCTCCGCCACTAGCGGGCTGGAAGAGACCCAGTACTTC
. | TRBJ1-2 | once | TRBV7-2 | CASSLTGTAGYTF | TGTGCCAGCAGCTTAACCGGGACTGCAGGCTACACCTTC
. | TRBJ1-1 | . | TRBV27 | CASSYFAGLNTEAFF | TGTGCCAGCAGTTACTTCGCAGGGTTGAACACTGAAGCTTTCTTT